The next 17 T cell receptor beta chains were all read from a single sample in a study of blood T cell repertoires in COVID-19. Clones were sequenced by immunoSEQ multiplex PCR, and TCRdb holds only the in-frame ones, with some missing. The sample includes some 190,000 clones, approximately 80% of them seen just once. Source material: PBMCs or T cells enriched from blood (not recorded which). These receptors all come from a man in his 60s who had been exposed to COVID-19.

The rearrangement joins TRBV5-1 to TRBJ1-4; D call uncertain. The CDR3 consists of 16 residues. The V gene's germline CDR1 is SGHRS and CDR2 YFSETQ. V gave up 3 bases and J gave up 8 bases, with 20 bases separating them. CDR3 residues: CASSSSGGSVREKLFF. The CDR3 nucleotides are TGCGCCAGCAGCTCCTCTGGAGGGTCGGTTCGAGAAAAACTGTTTTTT.

The table lists this clone with a count of one. The V call is TRBV3-1 (or the pseudogene TRBV3-2), the J call TRBJ2-7; 14 bases match TRBD2. The trim removed 4 bases at V and 1 base at J, leaving 6 bases unmatched. In germline, CDR1 is LGHDT, CDR2 YNNKEL (reference sequence). The CDR3 sequence is 17 residues long. The CDR3 reads CASSRGLAGGRSYEQYF. Here the CDR3 DNA reads TGTGCCAGCAGCCGCGGACTAGCGGGAGGTCGTTCCTACGAGCAGTACTTC.

The rearrangement joins TRBV7-2 to TRBJ2-7; 9 bases agree with TRBD2. The V segment lost 5 bases and the J segment 3 bases; nucleotides outside the gene matches: 5. Germline CDR1 and CDR2: SGHTA and FQGNSA. This CDR3 contains 14 residues. The CDR3 bases are TGTGCCAGCAGCCAGGGGACTAGCTACTACGAGCAGTACTTC. It yields the protein CASSQGTSYYEQYF.

The chain combines TRBV7-2 with TRBJ1-1, with D uncertain. Germline V gene sequence: CDR1 SGHTA, CDR2 FQGNSA. V lost 4 bases and J 1 base, leaving 4 bases between the germline ends. The CDR3 consists of 12 residues. CDR3 region: CASSSRNTEAFF. Written as DNA, the CDR3 is TGTGCCAGCAGCTCGCGGAACACTGAAGCTTTCTTT.

This rearrangement joins TRBV2 to TRBJ1-4; no reliable D call. Trimming removed 8 bases from V and 5 bases from J, with 6 bases in between. The CDR3 covers 11 residues. Germline CDR1 reads SNHLY; CDR2 reads FYNNEI. In DNA form, the CDR3 reads TGTGCCAGCCATTTCAATGAAAAACTGTTTTTT. This gives the protein CASHFNEKLFF.

V gene TRBV28 combines with J gene TRBJ2-6, with D unclear. The V and J ends lost 6 bases and 4 bases respectively, with 7 bases between them. CDR1 MDHEN and CDR2 SYDVKM come from the germline V gene. This CDR3 comprises 13 residues. CDR3 amino acids: CASSLLGANVLTF. The CDR3 nucleotides read TGTGCCAGCAGCCTCTTGGGGGCCAACGTCCTGACTTTC.

This chain uses TRBV28 with TRBJ2-7; possible D gene TRBD2, 7 bases. Germline-derived CDR1 and CDR2 are MDHEN and SYDVKM. CDR3 size: 14 residues. V was pared by 5 bases and J by 3 bases, with 14 bases between. CDR3 in amino acids: CASSPGGQLYEQYF. CDR3 in DNA: TGTGCCAGCAGTCCCGGGGGGCAGCTCTACGAGCAGTACTTC.

The J gene is TRBJ2-3, the V gene TRBV6-6; D may be TRBD1 (5 bases). The CDR3 is 15 amino acids. Germline V gives CDR1 MNHNY, CDR2 SVGAGI (reference sequence). V was pared by 2 bases and J by 5 bases, with 14 bases between. CDR3 coding DNA: TGTGCCAGCAGTTACGGGGCAGGGCCAGTAGATACGCAGTATTTT. This translates into CASSYGAGPVDTQYF.

The chain has TRBV7-2 and TRBJ2-1; 10 bases agree with TRBD2. Germline V gene lookup returns CDR1 SGHTA and CDR2 FQGNSA. The CDR3 contains 14 residues. V shed 4 bases and J 10 bases; nucleotides not matched to a gene: 7. The CDR3 here is CASSSSGGGWEQFF. CDR3 sequence (DNA): TGTGCCAGCAGCTCAAGCGGGGGGGGCTGGGAGCAGTTCTTC. The variable domain in full, completed from reference TRBV7-2 and TRBJ2-1, reads GAGVSQSPSNKVTEKGKDVELRCDPISGHTALYWYRQSLGQGLEFLIYFQGNSAPDKSGLPSDRFSAERTGGSVSTLTIQRTQQEDSAVYLCASSSSGGGWEQFFGPGTRLTVL.

This clone was seen a few times. The V gene is TRBV11-2, the J gene TRBJ2-1, with unresolved D. Germline lookup yields CDR1 SGHAT and CDR2 FQNNGV. Trimming took off 6 bases at V and 0 bases at J, with 9 bases between the two ends. The CDR3 is made up of 14 amino acids. CDR3 nucleotide sequence: TGTGCCAGCAGTTCGGTTAGCTCCTACAATGAGCAGTTCTTC. Translation: CASSSVSSYNEQFF.

This clone was detected only a few times. This chain uses TRBV5-1 with TRBJ1-1, with D perhaps TRBD1 (5 bases). Per germline, CDR1 SGHRS and CDR2 YFSETQ. The V gene lost 4 bases and the J gene lost 6 bases, with 13 bases spanning the gap. The CDR3 sequence is 13 residues long. Here the CDR3 DNA reads TGCGCCAGCAGCCAGGGTACGTCGGCTGAAGCTTTCTTT. It translates to CASSQGTSAEAFF.

This chain joins TRBV21-1 and TRBJ2-5; the DNA was not used to check the table's D call, TRBD2. TRBV21-1 is flagged as a pseudogene. CDR3 length: 14 residues. CDR3 protein: CASTASKKWETQYF. The CDR3 DNA reads as TGTGCCAGTACTGCTAGCAAAAAGTGGGAGACCCAGTACTTC.

A few counts support this clone. V gene TRBV7-2 combines with J gene TRBJ1-6; D unresolved. V lost 1 base, J lost 7 bases, and 14 bases lay in between. The CDR3 consists of 16 residues. CDR1 is SGHTA, CDR2 FQGNSA, per germline. CDR3 DNA sequence: TGTGCCAGCAGCTTAGTGGTCAGGTCCTTAAATTCACCCCTCCACTTT. Translation gives CASSLVVRSLNSPLHF.

The rearrangement joins TRBV5-6 to TRBJ2-4, with 7 nucleotides matching TRBD1. CDR1 and CDR2 (germline): SGHDT, YYEEEE. The CDR3 is made up of 15 amino acids. Trimming cost V 2 bases and J 2 bases; bases outside gene matches: 4. The CDR3 reads CASSLTGVTKNIQYF. CDR3 DNA sequence: TGTGCCAGCAGCTTAACAGGGGTAACCAAAAACATTCAGTACTTC.

The V gene is TRBV5-1, the J gene TRBJ1-1; D may be TRBD1 (6 bases). Germline loops: CDR1 SGHRS, CDR2 YFSETQ. V lost 1 base and J 3 bases, leaving 10 bases between the germline ends. This CDR3 is built from 14 residues. CDR3 DNA: TGCGCCAGCAGCTTGTGGACAGTGGACACTGAAGCTTTCTTT. Amino acids: CASSLWTVDTEAFF.

The chain joins TRBV28 to TRBJ1-6; D unclear. V lost 2 bases, J lost 10 bases, and 6 bases lay in between. The CDR3 covers 12 residues. Germline V gene data show CDR1 as MDHEN and CDR2 as SYDVKM. The CDR3 DNA reads as TGTGCCAGCAGTTTAGTCTCCTCACCCCTCCACTTT. It encodes CASSLVSSPLHF.

V usage is TRBV11-2 and J usage is TRBJ1-1, with D possibly being TRBD1 (6 bases). The germline V gene encodes CDR1 SGHAT and CDR2 FQNNGV. The CDR3 sequence is 15 residues long. The V end was cut by 1 base, the J end by 7 bases, with 16 bases between. CDR3 in DNA: TGTGCCAGCAGCTTAGTACAGGGCAACCCCTTTGAAGCTTTCTTT. Translation: CASSLVQGNPFEAFF. Variable domain in full (rest from reference TRBV11-2 and TRBJ1-1): EAGVAQSPRYKIIEKRQSVAFWCNPISGHATLYWYQQILGQGPKLLIQFQNNGVVDDSQLPKDRFSAERLKGVDSTLKIQPAKLEDSAVYLCASSLVQGNPFEAFFGQGTRLTVV.